This T cell receptor beta chain originates from a study of siplizumab effects on memory and regulatory T cells (dated by TCRdb to between 2018 and 2021). Some background on the complete study: The study examined how the anti-CD2 antibody siplizumab affects alloreactive T-cell subsets in allogeneic mixed lymphocyte reactions built from human PBMCs.

The CDR3 contains 15 residues, cysteine and phenylalanine counted. This entry keeps only the CDR3 DNA: 45 bases, framed from base 1. V sheds 0 bases and J sheds 1 base, leaving 9 bases between their ends. The germline V gene specifies MGHRA as CDR1 and YSYEKL as CDR2. The paper's findings and limits, for the study overall: For roughly 75-95% of proliferating CD4+ or CD8+ clones, no naive or memory phenotype could be assigned. Compared with memory T cells, unstimulated naive T cells appeared more diverse, and naive cells seemed to make a substantial contribution to the alloresponse. The cumulative frequency of alloreactive sequences that could be traced back to unstimulated CD4+ memory T cells was significantly reduced by siplizumab. Because sequences below about 10^-5 frequency were poorly captured, only a minor fraction of alloreactive clones could be mapped to unstimulated subsets. Whether proliferating Tregs from siplizumab cultures were suppressive was not functionally confirmed. Among mappable alloreactive CD4+ clones, an average Treg-derived fraction of 68.8% was observed with siplizumab, compared with about 25% in control reactions.

Sorted unstimulated T cells and proliferating T cells recovered from mixed lymphocyte reactions underwent TCRbeta CDR3 sequencing. Fresh whole blood from more than 9 HLA-typed healthy donors served as the source for isolating PBMCs. To map where alloreactive clones came from, CD4+ non-regulatory T cells in the unstimulated state were FACS-sorted. Remarks on this clone: Its antigen is not yet known. No per-base quality is available; no much larger clone lies one base away.

The method behind the library was the immunoSEQ multiplex PCR assay. Each sample had 90,000 to 100,000 TCR templates assayed by the deep sequencing platform. Genomic DNA extracted from sorted T cells was the material used for TCRbeta CDR3 sequencing. On the authors' methods: The R programming language was used for clonal analysis of the TCRbeta CDR3 data. Unstimulated samples were compared with post-reaction CFSE-low samples to define alloreactive CD4+ and CD8+ clones. By matching sequences to the repertoires of sorted unstimulated Treg and non-Treg cells, each alloreactive CD4+ clone was assigned a regulatory or non-regulatory origin. TCRdb limited this immuneACCESS table to in-frame rearrangements with V and J called. A share of clones is missing; checked studies link under half to unresolved V genes, and the rest is unexplained. That table is the source of V, J and clone size, and D and trimming were worked out from the DNA. The sample includes approximately 94,000 clones, with 85% to 95% observed a single time. Over 1% of the sample goes to the ten largest clones.

Here the chain combines TRBV4-1 and TRBJ1-2; the D gene is not confidently resolved. This clonotype was sampled from a human donor in good health. The sample comprised non-Treg CD4+ T cells sorted from blood. The meaning of the sample's cell subset or site label: FACS-sorted unstimulated CD4+ non-regulatory T cells. The CDR3 in this case is CASSQEMDFNYGYTF. The DNA sequence reads TGCGCCAGCAGCCAAGAAATGGACTTTAACTATGGCTACACCTTC.